The 8 T cell receptor beta chains below come from one sample, sequenced in a study of blood T cell repertoires in COVID-19. Profiled with immunoSEQ multiplex PCR; TCRdb holds only in-frame clones, not every one. This repertoire shows around 170,000 clones, 70% to 90% found once; its top ten account for about 7%. Material for sequencing was peripheral blood. The source is a man aged 50 or older with active or convalescent COVID-19.

V and J are TRBV18 and TRBJ2-1; the D gene is possibly TRBD2 (5 bases). Germline assignment: CDR1 KGHSH and CDR2 LQKENI. The CDR3 has 14 amino acids. The V and J ends lost 3 bases and 4 bases respectively, with 10 bases between them. CDR3 DNA sequence: TGTGCCAGCTCACCTGCACGGGAATACAATGAGCAGTTCTTC. It specifies CASSPAREYNEQFF.

The chain carries TRBV5-1 and TRBJ2-1; TRBD2 aligns across 9 bases. With V trimmed by 0 bases and J by 7 bases, 5 bases remained unmatched. The CDR3 runs 15 residues. Germline CDR1 and CDR2: SGHRS and YFSETQ. The CDR3 is CASSLALTSGNEQFF. CDR3 in DNA: TGCGCCAGCAGCTTGGCATTGACTAGCGGAAATGAGCAGTTCTTC. The entire variable domain, with the rest obtained from reference TRBV5-1 and TRBJ2-1, is as follows: KAGVTQTPRYLIKTRGQQVTLSCSPISGHRSVSWYQQTPGQGLQFLFEYFSETQRNKGNFPGRFSGRQFSNSRSEMNVSTLELGDSALYLCASSLALTSGNEQFFGPGTRLTVL.

CDR3 protein: CSVQGDRVTYGYTF. In nucleotides, the CDR3 is TGCAGCGTTCAAGGGGACAGGGTGACCTATGGCTACACCTTC. The V gene is TRBV29-1, the J gene TRBJ1-2; 9 nucleotides match TRBD1. The germline gives CDR1 SQVTM, CDR2 ANQGSEA. Unmatched junction bases numbered 8, after V lost 5 bases and J lost 4 bases. The CDR3 length is 14 residues.

The V and J genes are TRBV18 and TRBJ2-3, with TRBD1 identical over 9 bases. With 3 bases clipped from V and 0 bases from J, the junction kept 10 bases outside the gene matches. CDR3 length: 18 residues. CDR1 is KGHSH, CDR2 LQKENI, per germline. CDR3 protein: CASSPVDRGGRSTDTQYF. As DNA, the CDR3 is TGTGCCAGCTCACCGGTTGACAGGGGGGGCAGGAGCACAGATACGCAGTATTTT. Full variable domain (outside the CDR3, taken from reference TRBV18 and TRBJ2-3): NAGVMQNPRHLVRRRGQEARLRCSPMKGHSHVYWYRQLPEEGLKFMVYLQKENIIDESGMPKERFSAEFPKEGPSILRIQQVVRGDSAAYFCASSPVDRGGRSTDTQYFGPGTRLTVL.

The chain carries TRBV4-2 and TRBJ2-3, with D unclear. CDR1 is LGHNA, CDR2 YNFKEQ, per germline. V was trimmed by 1 base and J by 2 bases, leaving 10 bases between them. CDR3 length: 15 residues. CDR3 amino acids: CASSQASVLTDTQYF. In nucleotides, the CDR3 is TGTGCCAGCAGCCAAGCCAGCGTCCTCACAGATACGCAGTATTTT.

This chain connects TRBV28 to TRBJ1-1, with D unresolved. The ends were cut back, 6 bases at V and 6 bases at J, with 14 bases in the middle. This CDR3 spans 13 amino acids. Germline CDR1 is MDHEN and CDR2 is SYDVKM. The CDR3 sequence: CASSKTVVSEAFF. The CDR3 DNA reads TGTGCCAGCAGCAAAACGGTGGTTTCTGAAGCTTTCTTT.

This clone was found once. The rearrangement links TRBV21-1 to TRBJ2-7; TRBD1 reflects the table's D call only, with no check against the DNA. TRBV21-1 is classified as a pseudogene. This CDR3 spans 18 amino acids. This chain's CDR3 is CASSKFDSTKRPSYEQYF. The CDR3 DNA is TGTGCCAGCAGCAAGTTTGACAGCACTAAAAGGCCCTCCTACGAGCAGTACTTC.

This rearrangement joins TRBV4-3 to TRBJ1-6; D gene unclear. The V gene's germline CDR1 is LGHNA and CDR2 YSLEER. CDR3 length: 17 amino acids. With 6 bases removed from V and 1 base from J, the gap between germline ends came to 16 bases. The DNA of the CDR3 is TGCGCCAGCAGTCCAAGATTATCCACATCCTATAATTCACCCCTCCACTTT. As protein: CASSPRLSTSYNSPLHF.